This TCR beta chain was documented in a study of vaccination and CD4 T cells after COVID-19. On the study more broadly: Convalescent individuals numbered four females and six males, two being Hispanic.

Cultured CD4+ T cell DNA underwent sequencing with the Oncomine TCR Beta short-read assay. TCRdb fed the PCR reads into MiXCR, producing one record per CDR3 protein. The table includes around 19,000 distinct CDR3 sequences, roughly 43% detected once. Comment on this clonotype: The antigen is not known.

Germline V lookup: CDR1 MDHEN, CDR2 SYDVKM. V gave up 3 bases and J gave up 6 bases; unmatched junction bases: 10. This CDR3 spans 15 amino acids. As for treatment: roughly 10-day PBMC culture with coronavirus spike peptide pools or control peptides (ViraFEST assay). ViraFEST relied on peptide pools to expand antigen-specific T cells; the TCRs were sequenced afterward. The culture of 2 million to 2.5 million PBMCs per well included approximately 10 IU/ml IL-2 and about 11 ug/ml peptide pools. Material: CD4+ T cells from blood, cultured in vitro, obtained after SARS-CoV-2 vaccination. The clonotype was recovered from a human donor who had recovered from COVID-19. The gene calls are TRBV28 and TRBJ1-2, with TRBD1 matching over 7 bases. The CDR3 region has the DNA TGTGCCAGCAGTTTTCCCGGGGGGGACAGACATGGCTACACCTTC. Translated: CASSFPGGDRHGYTF.